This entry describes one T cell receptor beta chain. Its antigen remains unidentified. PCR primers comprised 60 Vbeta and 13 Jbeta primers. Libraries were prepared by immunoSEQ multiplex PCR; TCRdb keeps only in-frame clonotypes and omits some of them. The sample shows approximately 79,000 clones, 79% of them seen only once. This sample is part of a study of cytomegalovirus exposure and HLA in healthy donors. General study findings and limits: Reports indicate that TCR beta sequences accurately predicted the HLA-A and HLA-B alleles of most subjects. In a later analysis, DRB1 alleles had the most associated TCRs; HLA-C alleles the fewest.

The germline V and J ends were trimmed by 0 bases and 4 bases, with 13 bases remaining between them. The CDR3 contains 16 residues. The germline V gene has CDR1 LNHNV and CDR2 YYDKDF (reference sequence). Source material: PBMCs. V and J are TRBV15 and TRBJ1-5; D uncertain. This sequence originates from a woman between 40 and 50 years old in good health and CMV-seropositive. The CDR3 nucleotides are TGTGCCACCAGCAGAGATGGTCGATTGGCAAATCAGCCCCAGCATTTT. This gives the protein CATSRDGRLANQPQHF.